This paragraph reports one T cell receptor (beta chain). Its antigen is still unknown. No much larger clonotype is one base removed from it; base qualities were not supplied. The sample is drawn from a study of blood T cell repertoires in COVID-19 (dated by TCRdb to 2020 to 2022). Describing the broader study: Samples from collaborators originated in the United States, Italy and Spain and spanned both the acute and convalescent phases of COVID-19. The material from the prospective study consisted of cDNA or gDNA derived from T cells, B-cell-depleted T cells, or PBMCs. The dataset comprised deeply sampled blood TCRbeta repertoires from subjects exposed to, actively infected with, or recovered from COVID-19. The repertoires were made available in a free public database intended to serve as a resource for research on the immune response to SARS-CoV-2. Samples came from the ongoing ImmuneRACE study (first 160 participants) plus 1,254 subjects from 6 global collaborators. The sample metadata nearly always contained a de-identified subject ID, COVID-19 status, age in years and sex. Where available, HLA class I and class II types were obtained from metadata supplied by the sample provider rather than from assay-based typing. Overall results and qualifications from the work: The quantity of clinical and demographic metadata differed by source and by participant and was supplied without curation.

Each collaborating institution followed its own protocols to collect whole blood in K2EDTA tubes. For TCRbeta analysis, collaborator samples were shipped as frozen whole blood, as isolated PBMCs, or as DNA extracted from either sample type. Taken from the germline V gene (reference sequence), the CDR1 and CDR2 loops are LGHDT and YNNKEL. Trimming accounts for 4 bases at V and 2 bases at J, while the number of junction bases matched to no gene is 2. The CDR3 runs 15 amino acids, cysteine and phenylalanine included. Only the CDR3 DNA is retained, 45 bases long and in frame from the first base. TCRbeta CDR3 regions were amplified from genomic DNA using the immunoSEQ Assay, a bias-controlled multiplex PCR. The published analysis was carried out like this. Within the assay, amplification of reference gene primers was used to estimate how many nucleated cells each sample contained. Sequence reads were collapsed and filtered to measure the absolute abundance of every unique TCRbeta CDR3 rearrangement. For each sample, productive Simpson clonality was calculated by taking the square root of Simpson's diversity index across productive rearrangements. Entries here come from immuneACCESS through TCRdb and include only in-frame sequences with V and J called. Some clones fail to appear in such tables; in the studies checked, an unresolved V gene covers under half of the shortfall, and the cause of the remainder is unknown. V and J calls and clone size are as listed in that table; D and trimming were resolved from the DNA. This sample gives 35,000 to 55,000 clones in total; nearly 90% of them show up just once. Together, the top ten hold roughly 2.8% of the sample.

The sequence joins TRBV3-1 (or the pseudogene TRBV3-2) to TRBJ2-6; the central 7 bases match TRBD1. This clonotype was obtained from a man in his fifties or sixties with active COVID-19. Sequencing used peripheral blood. CDR3 sequence: CASSRGGTGANVLTF. The nucleotides are TGTGCCAGCAGCCGAGGGGGCACTGGGGCCAACGTCCTGACTTTC.